One sample yielded the 27 T cell receptor beta chains listed below, sequenced in a study of OX40 agonist ivuxolimab in advanced cancers. Library generation was performed with the immunoSEQ multiplex PCR assay. Entries here come from immuneACCESS through TCRdb and include only in-frame sequences with V and J called. Some clones fail to appear in such tables; in the studies checked, an unresolved V gene covers under half of the shortfall, and the cause of the remainder is unknown. In all, the sample holds some 54,000 clones, and over 75% of those were seen once. The ten largest clonotypes hold around 5.9% of the sample. Source: CD4+ or CD8+ T cells sorted from blood, taken in a trial of the OX40 agonist ivuxolimab. The receptor set was obtained from an adult with an advanced solid tumor such as melanoma, head and neck, liver or kidney cancer.

The chain employs TRBV7-9 and TRBJ1-2, with TRBD1 matching over 8 bases. The J segment lost 4 bases and the V segment lost 5 bases, leaving 6 bases of the junction unmatched. The germline V gene encodes CDR1 SEHNR and CDR2 FQNEAQ (reference sequence). The CDR3 sequence is 14 residues long. CDR3 region: CASSTGGLIYGYTF. Written as DNA, the CDR3 is TGTGCCAGCAGCACAGGGGGGCTGATCTATGGCTACACCTTC.

J is TRBJ2-1 and V is TRBV20-1; D is possibly TRBD2 (5 bases). The V gene lost 6 bases and the J gene lost 10 bases, with 13 bases spanning the gap. Germline CDR1 and CDR2: DFQATT and SNEGSKA (reference sequence). The CDR3 spans 11 residues. The CDR3 DNA reads as TGCAGTGCCAAAGACTACCCCGAGCAGTTCTTC. Translating gives CSAKDYPEQFF.

This clone turned up a few times. This chain joins TRBV6-6 and TRBJ1-4; 8 bases agree with TRBD1. With V trimmed by 7 bases and J by 3 bases, 4 bases remained unmatched. The CDR3 consists of 14 residues. The germline V gene has CDR1 MNHNY and CDR2 SVGAGI (reference sequence). CDR3 in DNA: TGTGCCAGCACCCAGGGACAGGCTAATGAAAAACTGTTTTTT. Encoded protein: CASTQGQANEKLFF.

The rearrangement uses TRBV10-1 and TRBJ2-7; 11 bases are a match to TRBD1. The ends lost 7 bases at V and 1 base at J; junction bases unmatched: 12. The CDR3 runs 17 residues. The V gene's germline CDR1 is WNHNN and CDR2 SYGVQD (reference sequence). As DNA, the CDR3 is TGCGCCAGCAATTTAACCCCCGGGACAGGGGGTTCCTACGAGCAGTACTTC. It yields the protein CASNLTPGTGGSYEQYF.

The rearrangement joins TRBV19 to TRBJ2-1; the match to TRBD2 covers 7 bases. Germline CDR1 reads LNHDA; CDR2 reads SQIVND (reference sequence). The CDR3 covers 17 residues. Losses at the gene ends were 1 base for V and 5 bases for J; bases not matched to a gene: 11. The CDR3 reads CASSIGVLREYNNEQFF. CDR3 DNA sequence: TGTGCCAGTAGTATAGGGGTATTGCGGGAGTACAACAATGAGCAGTTCTTC.

The CDR3 nucleotides read TGTGCCAGCAGCCCTCTAGGGAACTTTCACGAGCAGTACTTC. Protein sequence: CASSPLGNFHEQYF. This sequence joins TRBV14 and TRBJ2-7; no reliable D call. Per the germline V gene, CDR1 is SGHDN and CDR2 is FVKESK. Trimming removed 4 bases from V and 5 bases from J, with 15 bases in between. The CDR3 covers 14 residues. Supplemented by reference TRBV14 and TRBJ2-7, the full variable domain reads EAGVTQFPSHSVIEKGQTVTLRCDPISGHDNLYWYRRVMGKEIKFLLHFVKESKQDESGMPNNRFLAERTGGTYSTLKVQPAELEDSGVYFCASSPLGNFHEQYFGPGTRLTVT.

J is TRBJ2-2 and V is TRBV6-1, with a weak D call TRBD2 (5 bases). The germline V and J ends were trimmed by 8 bases and 1 base, with 14 bases remaining between them. CDR1 is MNHNS and CDR2 is SASEGT in the germline V gene. This CDR3 has 15 amino acids. The CDR3 DNA is TGTGCCAGCCCGGTTAAAGAGGGGAACACCGGGGAGCTGTTTTTT. This translates into CASPVKEGNTGELFF.

This clone was seen a handful of times. The V call is TRBV4-1, the J call TRBJ2-2; 8 nucleotides line up with TRBD2. The CDR3 is 15 residues long. Germline V gives CDR1 MGHRA, CDR2 YSYEKL. V shed 7 bases and J 5 bases; nucleotides not matched to a gene: 9. In DNA, the CDR3 is TGCGCCAGCACCCTGGCGGGAGGAGGTACCGGGGAGCTGTTTTTT. It codes for CASTLAGGGTGELFF.

The sample holds a few counts of this clone. This chain links TRBV30 with TRBJ2-4, with TRBD1 matching over 12 bases. With 3 bases clipped from V and 0 bases from J, the junction kept 12 bases outside the gene matches. The CDR3 contains 19 residues. Germline values: CDR1 GTSNPN, CDR2 SVGIG (reference sequence). CDR3 sequence: CAWREGQGAGIQAKNIQYF. Here the CDR3 DNA reads TGTGCCTGGAGAGAGGGACAGGGGGCTGGAATCCAAGCCAAAAACATTCAGTACTTC.

V and J are TRBV5-1 and TRBJ1-2; 8 bases line up with TRBD1. Germline CDR1 reads SGHRS; CDR2 reads YFSETQ. The V segment lost 3 bases and the J segment 4 bases; nucleotides outside the gene matches: 8. This CDR3 has 15 residues. CDR3 protein: CASSSRTGNSYGYTF. The CDR3 nucleotides are TGCGCCAGCAGCTCTAGGACAGGGAATTCCTATGGCTACACCTTC.

J is TRBJ1-1 and V is TRBV19; the D is unclear. The CDR3 sequence is 13 residues long. The germline V gene encodes CDR1 LNHDA and CDR2 SQIVND (reference sequence). V was trimmed by 2 bases and J by 2 bases, leaving 6 bases between them. As DNA, the CDR3 is TGTGCCAGTAGTATAAAATCCAACACTGAAGCTTTCTTT. Translation gives CASSIKSNTEAFF.

The chain employs TRBV23-1 and TRBJ2-2; D not certain. TRBV23-1 is treated as an ORF (open reading frame) with a function not yet certain. The V end was cut by 6 bases, the J end by 10 bases, with 6 bases between. The CDR3 has 10 amino acids. CDR3 in amino acids: CASRTQELFF. The CDR3 DNA reads as TGCGCCAGCAGGACGCAGGAGCTGTTTTTT.

The V gene is TRBV9, the J gene TRBJ2-1, with TRBD2 matching 8 bases. Per germline, CDR1 SGDLS and CDR2 YYNGEE. The CDR3 covers 16 residues. Trimming removed 0 bases from V and 4 bases from J; junction bases left unmatched: 6. Written as DNA, the CDR3 is TGTGCCAGCAGCGTAGAAAGCGGGAGCCCTTACAATGAGCAGTTCTTC. It yields the protein CASSVESGSPYNEQFF.

The chain recombines TRBV28 with TRBJ1-1; no clear D. V shed 4 bases and J shed 8 bases, with 8 bases lying between them. The CDR3 consists of 11 residues. CDR1 MDHEN and CDR2 SYDVKM come from the germline V gene. The CDR3 reads CASSWVGEAFF. DNA for the CDR3: TGTGCCAGCAGTTGGGTCGGAGAAGCTTTCTTT.

The chain combines TRBV4-3 with TRBJ2-3, with D maybe TRBD1 (6 bases). CDR1 is LGHNA and CDR2 is YSLEER in the germline V gene. The CDR3 has 14 residues. The V end lost 2 bases, the J end lost 4 bases, and 10 bases lay between the germline ends. The CDR3 DNA follows: TGCGCCAGCAGCCAAAACAGGGCCGCAGATACGCAGTATTTT. This translates into CASSQNRAADTQYF.

Comment on this clone: Other DNA sequences in this sample translate to the same CDR3. V is TRBV18 and J is TRBJ1-6; D may be TRBD1 (5 bases). V was pared by 3 bases and J by 4 bases, with 7 bases between. Germline V gene lookup returns CDR1 KGHSH and CDR2 LQKENI. The CDR3 extends over 14 amino acids. The CDR3 DNA sequence: TGTGCCAGCTCACCCGACAGTTATAATTCACCCCTCCACTTT. It specifies CASSPDSYNSPLHF. The full variable domain, in which reference TRBV18 and TRBJ1-6 provide the parts outside the CDR3, is NAGVMQNPRHLVRRRGQEARLRCSPMKGHSHVYWYRQLPEEGLKFMVYLQKENIIDESGMPKERFSAEFPKEGPSILRIQQVVRGDSAAYFCASSPDSYNSPLHFGNGTRLTVT.

The chain carries TRBV7-2 and TRBJ2-3, with 10 bases identical to TRBD1. V shed 4 bases, J shed 0 bases, and the junction held 10 bases outside the gene matches. This CDR3 is built from 18 residues. The V gene's germline CDR1 is SGHTA and CDR2 FQGNSA. CDR3 nucleotides: TGTGCCAGCAGCTCTCGACAGGGGGCACGACCTAGCACAGATACGCAGTATTTT. This encodes CASSSRQGARPSTDTQYF.

V is TRBV7-3 and J is TRBJ2-1; 11 bases are shared with TRBD2. With V trimmed by 6 bases and J by 4 bases, 5 bases remained unmatched. The length of the CDR3 is 15 residues. Per the germline V gene, CDR1 is SGHTA and CDR2 is FQGTGA. The CDR3 reads CASSRSGREYNEQFF. DNA for the CDR3: TGTGCCAGCAGTCGTAGCGGGAGGGAGTACAATGAGCAGTTCTTC.

This clone was detected ten times or more. The chain couples TRBV2 to TRBJ1-4, with 7 nucleotides matching TRBD1. The V segment lost 6 bases and the J segment 8 bases; nucleotides outside the gene matches: 9. This CDR3 is built from 14 residues. Germline V CDR1 and CDR2: SNHLY, FYNNEI. This CDR3 reads CASRTDRVAEKLFF. Written as DNA, the CDR3 is TGTGCCAGCAGGACCGACAGGGTTGCCGAAAAACTGTTTTTT. Looking up the rest from reference TRBV2 and TRBJ1-4 gives the full variable domain: EPEVTQTPSHQVTQMGQEVILRCVPISNHLYFYWYRQILGQKVEFLVSFYNNEISEKSEIFDDQFSVERPDGSNFTLKIRSTKLEDSAMYFCASRTDRVAEKLFFGSGTQLSVL.

The chain recombines TRBV11-2 with TRBJ2-1; TRBD2 agrees at 8 bases. Trimming removed 0 bases from V and 5 bases from J; junction bases left unmatched: 9. In germline, CDR1 is SGHAT, CDR2 FQNNGV. This CDR3 is 17 amino acids long. The CDR3 spells CASSLDLRGASNNEQFF. CDR3 nucleotide sequence: TGTGCCAGCAGCTTAGATCTGCGGGGGGCCTCAAACAATGAGCAGTTCTTC.

The chain employs TRBV18 and TRBJ2-5, with 7 bases aligning to TRBD1. Germline CDR1 reads KGHSH; CDR2 reads LQKENI. The CDR3 extends over 17 amino acids. V lost 3 bases and J lost 0; bases outside the gene matches: 10. As DNA, the CDR3 is TGTGCCAGCTCACCCCAGCGTAGGGGACAGTACCAAGAGACCCAGTACTTC. Amino acids: CASSPQRRGQYQETQYF. Looking up the rest from reference TRBV18 and TRBJ2-5 gives the full variable domain: NAGVMQNPRHLVRRRGQEARLRCSPMKGHSHVYWYRQLPEEGLKFMVYLQKENIIDESGMPKERFSAEFPKEGPSILRIQQVVRGDSAAYFCASSPQRRGQYQETQYFGPGTRLLVL.

This clone was counted a few times. DNA of the CDR3: TGCAGCGTTGGGGTCCTTCAGCCGAACACTGAAGCTTTCTTT. Translation gives CSVGVLQPNTEAFF. The J gene is TRBJ1-1, the V gene TRBV29-1; D gene unclear. V lost 4 bases and J lost 1, with 13 bases in between. Germline V lookup: CDR1 SQVTM, CDR2 ANQGSEA. This CDR3 is built from 14 residues.

The chain recombines TRBV13 with TRBJ2-1; 9 bases fit TRBD2. V lost 2 bases to trimming and J lost 1 base; unmatched junction nucleotides: 3. The CDR3 spans 16 residues. The V gene's germline CDR1 is PRHDT and CDR2 FYEKMQ (reference sequence). Written as DNA, the CDR3 is TGTGCCAGCAGCTTAAGCGGGAGGATATCCTACAATGAGCAGTTCTTC. Translation gives CASSLSGRISYNEQFF.

The rearrangement uses TRBV7-2 and TRBJ2-3; TRBD2 might be the D (6 bases). V was clipped by 2 bases and J by 6 bases, with 18 bases between them. Germline CDR1 SGHTA, CDR2 FQGNSA. The CDR3 totals 16 residues. For the CDR3, the DNA is TGTGCCAGCAGCTTACGCGGGGCTAGCCCGGAGGATACGCAGTATTTT. Protein: CASSLRGASPEDTQYF.

This chain uses TRBV30 with TRBJ1-4, with D maybe TRBD1 (5 bases). Germline V gives CDR1 GTSNPN, CDR2 SVGIG (reference sequence). The length of the CDR3 is 13 residues. Trimming removed 3 bases at V and 4 bases at J, with 9 bases between. The CDR3 protein is CAWSGDSNEKLFF. The CDR3 DNA follows: TGTGCCTGGAGCGGAGACAGTAATGAAAAACTGTTTTTT.

This clone came up a few times. The V and J genes are TRBV18 and TRBJ2-2, with D possibly TRBD2 on 6 matching bases. This CDR3 comprises 16 residues. The V end lost 1 base, the J end lost 5 bases, and 14 bases lay between the germline ends. The germline CDR1 and CDR2 sequences are KGHSH and LQKENI. CDR3 sequence (DNA): TGTGCCAGCTCACCACAAAGTCAGGGAGGAACCGGGGAGCTGTTTTTT. This gives the protein CASSPQSQGGTGELFF.

CDR3 coding DNA: TGTGCCAGCCGGGACAGGGAATACGAGCAGTACTTC. Protein: CASRDREYEQYF. V gene TRBV10-3 combines with J gene TRBJ2-7, with 9 bases identical to TRBD1. Germline V gene lookup returns CDR1 ENHRY and CDR2 SYGVKD. CDR3 length equals 12 residues. J lost 4 bases, V lost 10 bases, and 5 bases had no gene match.